The 23 T cell receptor beta chains reported below all come from one sample, sequenced in a study of cytomegalovirus exposure and HLA in healthy donors. Researchers ran the PCR with 60 Vbeta and 13 Jbeta primers. Profiled with immunoSEQ multiplex PCR; TCRdb holds only in-frame clones, not every one. There are some 170,000 clones in the sample; roughly 85% occur only once, and approximately 6% lies in the top ten. Sequencing input: PBMCs. Receptors were obtained from a man in his forties or fifties in good health and CMV-seropositive.

This clone was detected only a few times. The J gene is TRBJ2-5, the V gene TRBV6-1; 7 bases align to TRBD1. Trimming removed 6 bases from V and 3 bases from J; junction bases left unmatched: 7. From germline, CDR1 is MNHNS and CDR2 SASEGT. This CDR3 spans 14 amino acids. CDR3 sequence reads: CASRDPGGKETQYF. The CDR3 region has the DNA TGTGCCAGCAGGGACCCAGGGGGTAAAGAGACCCAGTACTTC.

This clone was picked up a small number of times. V is TRBV5-5 and J is TRBJ2-7; 16 positions match TRBD2. This CDR3 spans 16 amino acids. The trim removed 4 bases at V and 2 bases at J, leaving 3 bases unmatched. The germline V gene has CDR1 SGHKS and CDR2 YYEKEE (reference sequence). The CDR3: CASSQGLAGGAYEQYF. As DNA, the CDR3 is TGTGCCAGCAGCCAGGGACTAGCGGGAGGGGCCTACGAGCAGTACTTC.

This clone was seen more than once but under ten times. V is TRBV28 and J is TRBJ1-5, with a possible D match to TRBD1 (6 bases). The length of the CDR3 is 16 residues. The V end lost 5 bases, the J end lost 3 bases, and 17 bases lay between the germline ends. Germline CDR1 reads MDHEN; CDR2 reads SYDVKM. CDR3 amino acids: CASSRRGWGVNQPQHF. CDR3 DNA: TGTGCCAGCAGTCGAAGGGGGTGGGGTGTCAATCAGCCCCAGCATTTT.

V gene TRBV28 combines with J gene TRBJ2-1; D perhaps matches TRBD2 (5 bases). This CDR3 has 16 residues. Trimming removed 5 bases at V and 0 bases at J, with 14 bases between. Germline values: CDR1 MDHEN, CDR2 SYDVKM. For the CDR3, the DNA is TGTGCCAGCAGTATCCCTGCGGGTAGCTCCTACAATGAGCAGTTCTTC. This sequence encodes CASSIPAGSSYNEQFF. Full variable domain (remainder filled in from reference TRBV28 and TRBJ2-1): DVKVTQSSRYLVKRTGEKVFLECVQDMDHENMFWYRQDPGLGLRLIYFSYDVKMKEKGDIPEGYSVSREKKERFSLILESASTNQTSMYLCASSIPAGSSYNEQFFGPGTRLTVL.

V is TRBV7-3 and J is TRBJ2-2; a possible D gene is TRBD2 (5 bases). The V and J ends lost 3 bases and 0 bases respectively, with 11 bases between them. The CDR3 loop spans 16 amino acids. Germline CDR1 SGHTA, CDR2 FQGTGA. This CDR3 is CASSLGGGTNTGELFF. The CDR3 DNA follows: TGTGCCAGCAGCTTGGGCGGAGGAACGAACACCGGGGAGCTGTTTTTT.

The chain recombines TRBV6-1 with TRBJ1-2; 7 bases map to TRBD1. J gave up 4 bases and V 5 bases, and 4 bases lay outside the gene matches. CDR3 size: 13 residues. Germline-derived CDR1 and CDR2 are MNHNS and SASEGT. The CDR3 DNA follows: TGTGCCAGCAGTTGGACAGGCAGCTATGGCTACACCTTC. Translated: CASSWTGSYGYTF.

This clone was seen only a few times. The V gene is TRBV19, the J gene TRBJ2-2, with 7 positions matching TRBD1. The V and J ends lost 9 bases and 7 bases, in that order; junction bases with no gene match: 14. The germline CDR1 and CDR2 sequences are LNHDA and SQIVND (reference sequence). This CDR3 is 15 amino acids long. In DNA form, the CDR3 reads TGTGCCAGCTCTCAGACAGGGACGAGAGACGGGGAGCTGTTTTTT. Protein: CASSQTGTRDGELFF.

The chain uses TRBV13 and TRBJ2-1; 7 bases map to TRBD2. This CDR3 has 18 amino acids. The J segment lost 10 bases and the V segment lost 7 bases, leaving 25 bases of the junction unmatched. In germline, CDR1 is PRHDT, CDR2 FYEKMQ (reference sequence). CDR3 in amino acids: CASNPVGRWENSRGEQFF. CDR3 bases: TGTGCCAGCAACCCGGTCGGGAGGTGGGAGAACTCTCGGGGAGAGCAGTTCTTC. Looking up the rest from reference TRBV13 and TRBJ2-1 gives the full variable domain: AAGVIQSPRHLIKEKRETATLKCYPIPRHDTVYWYQQGPGQDPQFLISFYEKMQSDKGSIPDRFSAQQFSDYHSELNMSSLELGDSALYFCASNPVGRWENSRGEQFFGPGTRLTVL.

This clone was recorded a few times. The V gene is TRBV30, the J gene TRBJ2-5; a possible D gene is TRBD2 (5 bases). Germline CDR1 is GTSNPN and CDR2 is SVGIG (reference sequence). The V and J ends lost 1 base and 7 bases respectively, with 16 bases between them. The CDR3 contains 14 residues. The CDR3 here is CAWSDLEGSGTQYF. CDR3 coding DNA: TGTGCCTGGAGTGACTTAGAGGGAAGCGGGACCCAGTACTTC.

CDR3 in amino acids: CASSPYSGNTIYF. CDR3 in DNA: TGTGCCAGCAGCCCTTACTCTGGAAACACCATATATTTT. V and J are TRBV2 and TRBJ1-3; the D is unclear. CDR1 is SNHLY, CDR2 FYNNEI, per germline. V lost 6 bases to trimming and J lost 0 bases, with 6 bases between them. This CDR3 region has 13 residues.

This clone was detected only once. J is TRBJ2-7 and V is TRBV5-4; D may be TRBD2 (6 bases). Germline assignment: CDR1 SGHNT and CDR2 YYREEE (reference sequence). Trimming cost V 3 bases and J 5 bases, with 15 bases left between them. The CDR3 runs 14 residues. In DNA, the CDR3 is TGTGCCAGCAGCTCCTATAGCGGATCCGACGAGCAGTACTTC. This sequence encodes CASSSYSGSDEQYF.

The chain employs TRBV6-1 and TRBJ2-6, with D hard to call. V gave up 5 bases and J gave up 0 bases, with 2 bases separating them. Germline assignment: CDR1 MNHNS and CDR2 SASEGT. The CDR3 extends over 13 amino acids. The CDR3, as DNA: TGTGCCAGCAGTCACTCTGGGGCCAACGTCCTGACTTTC. This sequence encodes CASSHSGANVLTF.

The V gene is TRBV6-1, the J gene TRBJ2-3; 10 bases line up with TRBD2. This CDR3 comprises 17 residues. In germline, CDR1 is MNHNS, CDR2 SASEGT. V gave up 0 bases and J gave up 3 bases; unmatched junction bases: 6. The CDR3 here is CASSEARTSGRTDTQYF. CDR3 in DNA: TGTGCCAGCAGTGAAGCGCGGACTAGCGGCAGAACAGATACGCAGTATTTT.

The J gene is TRBJ2-7, the V gene TRBV9; 9 nucleotides line up with TRBD2. CDR3 length equals 15 residues. CDR1 SGDLS and CDR2 YYNGEE come from the germline V gene. V was pared by 2 bases and J by 5 bases, with 8 bases of the junction left unmatched. CDR3 sequence (DNA): TGTGCCAGCAGCGTTTCAGGCGGGAGGGGCGACGAGCAGTACTTC. Protein: CASSVSGGRGDEQYF.

The rearrangement joins TRBV28 to TRBJ2-3, with TRBD2 matching over 7 bases. Per germline, CDR1 MDHEN and CDR2 SYDVKM. Trimming took 2 bases from V and 5 from J; bases not matched to a gene: 4. This CDR3 is 14 amino acids long. CDR3 coding DNA: TGTGCCAGCAGTTTAGCGGGAGAAGAAGATACGCAGTATTTT. It encodes CASSLAGEEDTQYF.

The chain joins TRBV6-6 to TRBJ1-5; 7 nucleotides line up with TRBD1. The CDR3 has 15 residues. V trimming: 2 bases; J trimming: 4 bases; junction bases outside the gene matches: 5. CDR1 and CDR2 from the germline V gene are MNHNY and SVGAGI (reference sequence). The CDR3 sequence is CASSYITGVNQPQHF. The CDR3 DNA reads as TGTGCCAGCAGTTACATTACAGGGGTGAATCAGCCCCAGCATTTT.

The CDR3 DNA is TGTGCCAGCAGTCAAGACAGGACCAAAGCTTTCTTT. Residues: CASSQDRTKAFF. This chain connects TRBV7-2 to TRBJ1-1; D is possibly TRBD1 (6 bases). The CDR3 has 12 amino acids. CDR1 and CDR2 (germline): SGHTA, FQGNSA. Trimming removed 6 bases from V and 9 bases from J, with 14 bases in between.

As to this clone: Other DNA sequences of this sample code for an identical CDR3. V usage is TRBV18 and J usage is TRBJ2-7, with D maybe TRBD1 (5 bases). This CDR3 is 12 amino acids long. Per the germline V gene, CDR1 is KGHSH and CDR2 is LQKENI. Trimming took 3 bases from V and 2 from J, leaving 5 bases between them. CDR3 in amino acids: CASSPDTYEQYF. CDR3 in DNA: TGTGCCAGCTCACCGGACACCTACGAGCAGTACTTC.

This clone turned up a few times. The chain joins TRBV7-9 to TRBJ1-4; 12 bases match TRBD1. The junction had 8 bases not matched to a gene; V was cut back by 3 bases and J by 0 bases. Germline values: CDR1 SEHNR, CDR2 FQNEAQ (reference sequence). The CDR3 runs 19 residues. This CDR3 reads CASSFRDRGRRATNEKLFF. As DNA, the CDR3 is TGTGCCAGCAGCTTCCGGGACAGGGGGCGTCGAGCAACTAATGAAAAACTGTTTTTT. Together with reference TRBV7-9 and TRBJ1-4, the CDR3 gives the full variable domain: DTGVSQNPRHKITKRGQNVTFRCDPISEHNRLYWYRQTLGQGPEFLTYFQNEAQLEKSRLLSDRFSAERPKGSFSTLEIQRTEQGDSAMYLCASSFRDRGRRATNEKLFFGSGTQLSVL.

CDR3 in amino acids: CASSTGLAGAVRETQYF. The CDR3 DNA reads TGCGCCAGCAGCACGGGACTAGCGGGAGCTGTGCGGGAGACCCAGTACTTC. The chain has TRBV5-1 and TRBJ2-5, with 14 nucleotides matching TRBD2. Trimming at V came to 4 bases and at J to 5 bases, leaving 10 bases not matched to a gene. From germline, CDR1 is SGHRS and CDR2 YFSETQ. The CDR3 runs to 17 residues.

V gene TRBV5-6 combines with J gene TRBJ2-3, with TRBD2 matching 10 bases. Germline values: CDR1 SGHDT, CDR2 YYEEEE. The length of the CDR3 is 16 residues. Trimming cost V 4 bases and J 3 bases; bases outside gene matches: 8. CDR3 DNA sequence: TGTGCCAGCAGCCTAAGCTTACTAGCGGGAACAGATACGCAGTATTTT. It codes for CASSLSLLAGTDTQYF.

This rearrangement joins TRBV6-5 to TRBJ2-7, with TRBD2 as a possible D gene (6 bases). V lost 10 bases to trimming and J lost 3 bases, with 10 bases between them. The length of the CDR3 is 11 residues. CDR1 is MNHEY, CDR2 SVGAGI, per germline. CDR3 bases: TGTGCCACCTGGGGAGGCTACGAGCAGTACTTC. Its protein product is CATWGGYEQYF.

The CDR3 reads CASRLARVTSGINEQYF. The CDR3 DNA reads TGTGCAAGTCGCTTAGCCCGCGTTACTAGCGGGATAAACGAGCAGTACTTC. V gene TRBV12-2 combines with J gene TRBJ2-7; the table calls TRBD2, which could not be checked here. TRBV12-2 has pseudogene status. This CDR3 comprises 17 residues.